The 7 T cell receptor beta chains in this list originate from one sample, sequenced in a study of cytomegalovirus exposure and HLA in healthy donors. The PCR had 60 Vbeta and 13 Jbeta primers. Assay used: immunoSEQ multiplex PCR; TCRdb lists only in-frame clones, some missing. Of 150,000 or so clones listed, about 83% are singletons. Sequenced input: PBMCs. These receptors originate from a man aged 40-50 years in good health and CMV-seropositive.

The J gene is TRBJ1-2, the V gene TRBV7-8; TRBD1 matches at 9 bases. J was trimmed by 1 base and V by 5 bases; bases with no gene match: 11. The CDR3 has 17 residues. From germline, CDR1 is SGHVS and CDR2 FQNEAQ. CDR3 DNA: TGTGCCAGCAGCGCACGGCGGACAGGGGTCCTTAACTATGGCTACACCTTC. This codes for CASSARRTGVLNYGYTF.

The V and J genes are TRBV6-5 and TRBJ1-2; 8 positions match TRBD1. V dropped 5 bases and J dropped 4; count of bases not matched to a gene: 6. The CDR3 is 14 residues long. Germline V gene sequence: CDR1 MNHEY, CDR2 SVGAGI. The CDR3 nucleotides read TGTGCCAGCAGTGACCGGGACAGGTCCTATGGCTACACCTTC. Translated, it gives CASSDRDRSYGYTF.

The gene calls are TRBV19 and TRBJ2-1, with TRBD1 matching 7 bases. CDR1 is LNHDA and CDR2 is SQIVND in the germline V gene (reference sequence). This CDR3 contains 15 residues. The junction had 7 bases not matched to a gene; V was cut back by 2 bases and J by 6 bases. The CDR3 loop is CASSITTGKGNEQFF. The CDR3 nucleotides are TGTGCCAGTAGTATAACGACAGGGAAGGGCAATGAGCAGTTCTTC.

V and J are TRBV7-2 and TRBJ1-2; a weak D match, TRBD1 (6 bases). In germline, CDR1 is SGHTA, CDR2 FQGNSA. The CDR3 is 17 residues long. V lost 5 bases and J 4 bases, leaving 23 bases between the germline ends. CDR3 in amino acids: CASSPEVQGRILYGYTF. CDR3 sequence (DNA): TGTGCCAGCAGCCCTGAGGTGCAGGGGCGAATCCTCTATGGCTACACCTTC.

J is TRBJ2-5 and V is TRBV5-6; 7 bases line up with TRBD1. Germline lookup yields CDR1 SGHDT and CDR2 YYEEEE. The CDR3 consists of 18 residues. V trimming: 4 bases; J trimming: 3 bases; junction bases outside the gene matches: 18. CDR3 in DNA: TGTGCCAGCAGCCCCCCGGGCAGGGGGTATCGAAAGAAAGAGACCCAGTACTTC. Translated, it gives CASSPPGRGYRKKETQYF.

The chain links TRBV12-5 to TRBJ2-2; 11 bases map to TRBD2. Germline assignment: CDR1 LGHNT and CDR2 FRNRAP. The CDR3 consists of 18 residues. Unmatched junction bases numbered 6, after V lost 1 base and J lost 2 bases. The DNA for the CDR3 is TGTGCTAGTGGTTTGGGCCTCCGACTAGCGGGAAACACCGGGGAGCTGTTTTTT. It is translated as CASGLGLRLAGNTGELFF.

This chain joins TRBV28 and TRBJ2-7; 10 bases match TRBD1. The V and J ends lost 6 bases and 3 bases, in that order; junction bases with no gene match: 11. Germline lookup yields CDR1 MDHEN and CDR2 SYDVKM. This CDR3 is built from 16 residues. For the CDR3, the DNA is TGTGCCAGCAGGCCCACCAGGGGACAGGGGTTCTACGAGCAGTACTTC. Protein product: CASRPTRGQGFYEQYF. The complete variable domain, with remaining parts taken from reference TRBV28 and TRBJ2-7, reads DVKVTQSSRYLVKRTGEKVFLECVQDMDHENMFWYRQDPGLGLRLIYFSYDVKMKEKGDIPEGYSVSREKKERFSLILESASTNQTSMYLCASRPTRGQGFYEQYFGPGTRLTVT.